This T cell receptor (beta chain) appears in the sequencing data of a study of Ad26.COV2.S vaccination and SARS-CoV-2 variants. Study as a whole: In the COV1001 trial, the donor was in the Ad26.COV2.S arm. In the study, Ad26.COV2.S was injected intramuscularly once, or twice 56 days apart. Whole-study findings and limits: The TCR breadth and depth analyses may have produced an underestimate of total T cell responses. While placebo recipients had lower spike-specific TCR breadth, vaccine recipients had more.

In the case of this clone: The antigen remains unidentified.

Noted treatment: around 19 received Ad26.COV2.S at low or high dose, single or two shots; about five received placebo; per-sample allocation not given. Day 63 after the first injection of vaccine or placebo was the sampling time. V lost 1 base and J 5 bases, leaving 11 bases between the germline ends. The length of the CDR3 is 14 residues. Germline loops: CDR1 SGHTA, CDR2 FQGNSA. The table came from immunoSEQ multiplex PCR; TCRdb's copy has only in-frame clones and leaves some out. Of over 350,000 clones listed, roughly nine tenths are singletons. The J gene is TRBJ2-5, the V gene TRBV7-2; D is unclear. This specimen consisted of peripheral blood, obtained in a trial of Ad26.COV2.S vaccine versus placebo. This TCR derives from a person between 18 and 60 years old who received the Ad26.COV2.S COVID-19 vaccine or a placebo. CDR3 in DNA: TGTGCCAGCAGCTTAGGCCGTTTGGTCGAGACCCAGTACTTC. This sequence encodes CASSLGRLVETQYF.